The clone carrying this TCR beta chain was seen more than once but under ten times. Its antigen is not known. Amplified TCR beta CDR3 regions came from RNA transcripts. A set of HTBI primers served as the primers for a first-round RT-PCR of the TCR CDR3. MiXCR, applied by TCRdb to the multiplex PCR reads, yields one record per CDR3 protein. The sample lists some 300,000 distinct CDR3 sequences; approximately 15% were seen once. It was considered stable Graves' hyperthyroidism when ophthalmopathy did not progress within 18 months. These data come from a study of T cells in Graves' hyperthyroidism and ophthalmopathy. Points from the study as a whole: Peripheral blood also featured most of the thyroid clonotypes expanded above 0.001.

The CDR3 totals 12 residues. Germline V CDR1 and CDR2: MNHEY, SVGEGT. This TCR was recovered from a man aged 25 to 40 with Graves' hyperthyroidism. The chain joins TRBV6-2 or TRBV6-3 to TRBJ2-1; TRBD1 matches 10 bases. The sample consisted of blood. The CDR3 coding sequence is TGTTCGGGGGGACAGGGGTACAATGAGCAGTTCTTC. This gives the protein CSGGQGYNEQFF.